These 8 T cell receptor beta chains share one sample of origin, sequenced in a study of shared clonotypes between healthy human individuals. Method: immunoSEQ multiplex PCR; TCRdb's copy keeps in-frame clones and lacks some. The repertoire has some 1.5 million clones, roughly 97% of them found once; the top ten carry roughly 1.1%. The sample taken for sequencing was naive CD4+ T cells sorted from blood. Subset given: CD45RA+ positively selected. The receptors derive from a man aged 25 to 40 in good health.

V and J are TRBV28 and TRBJ1-5; 8 nucleotides line up with TRBD1. Losses at the gene ends were 5 bases for V and 0 bases for J; bases not matched to a gene: 9. The CDR3 length is 17 residues. Germline CDR1 is MDHEN and CDR2 is SYDVKM. The CDR3 DNA is TGTGCCAGCAGTCCAGACAGGGGAGTCTATAGCAATCAGCCCCAGCATTTT. Protein sequence: CASSPDRGVYSNQPQHF.

This sequence joins TRBV27 and TRBJ2-1; the match to TRBD2 covers 10 bases. This CDR3 is 16 amino acids long. The V segment lost 6 bases and the J segment 2 bases; nucleotides outside the gene matches: 7. Germline V gene sequence: CDR1 MNHEY, CDR2 SMNVEV (reference sequence). In DNA form, the CDR3 reads TGTGCCAGCAGCCGACTTAGCGGGGGGACCTACAATGAGCAGTTCTTC. Translation gives CASSRLSGGTYNEQFF.

The chain couples TRBV6-6 to TRBJ1-2; 9 bases match TRBD1. Losses at the gene ends were 2 bases for V and 1 base for J; bases not matched to a gene: 5. The germline gives CDR1 MNHNY, CDR2 SVGAGI (reference sequence). This CDR3 has 16 amino acids. The CDR3 DNA reads as TGTGCCAGCAGTTACCTCCGGGACAGGGTTAACTATGGCTACACCTTC. Amino acids: CASSYLRDRVNYGYTF.

V usage is TRBV11-2 and J usage is TRBJ2-2; no firm D call. Between the trimmed V and J ends, which lost 7 bases and 1 base, there was a span of 10 bases. Germline CDR1 and CDR2: SGHAT and FQNNGV. CDR3 size: 14 residues. The CDR3 nucleotides read TGTGCCAGCATCCAGCAGTGGAACACCGGGGAGCTGTTTTTT. Protein: CASIQQWNTGELFF.

J is TRBJ2-7 and V is TRBV28; D remains ambiguous. V lost 3 bases, J lost 2 bases, and 11 bases lay in between. Germline values: CDR1 MDHEN, CDR2 SYDVKM. The CDR3 loop spans 14 amino acids. The CDR3 reads CASSLAPTTYEQYF. The CDR3 DNA reads TGTGCCAGCAGTTTGGCACCAACCACCTACGAGCAGTACTTC.

This chain uses TRBV27 with TRBJ2-1; TRBD1 aligns across 11 bases. Germline V gives CDR1 MNHEY, CDR2 SMNVEV (reference sequence). J lost 5 bases, V lost 3 bases, and 3 bases had no gene match. This CDR3 spans 15 amino acids. The CDR3 DNA follows: TGTGCCAGCAGTTTGGACAGGGGGCTGAACAATGAGCAGTTCTTC. It encodes CASSLDRGLNNEQFF.

The rearrangement uses TRBV10-1 and TRBJ2-7; 10 bases map to TRBD2. The V and J ends lost 4 bases and 4 bases, in that order; junction bases with no gene match: 1. The CDR3 extends over 13 amino acids. Germline V gives CDR1 WNHNN, CDR2 SYGVQD (reference sequence). CDR3 loop: CASSASGRYEQYF. For the CDR3, the DNA is TGCGCCAGCAGTGCTAGCGGGAGATACGAGCAGTACTTC.

The V call is TRBV30, the J call TRBJ1-3, with D uncertain. V lost 3 bases, J lost 4 bases, and 13 bases lay in between. The CDR3 consists of 14 residues. Per the germline V gene, CDR1 is GTSNPN and CDR2 is SVGIG (reference sequence). The CDR3 coding sequence is TGTGCCTGGAGCCCTACAGTGGCGGGAAACACCATATATTTT. Translation: CAWSPTVAGNTIYF.